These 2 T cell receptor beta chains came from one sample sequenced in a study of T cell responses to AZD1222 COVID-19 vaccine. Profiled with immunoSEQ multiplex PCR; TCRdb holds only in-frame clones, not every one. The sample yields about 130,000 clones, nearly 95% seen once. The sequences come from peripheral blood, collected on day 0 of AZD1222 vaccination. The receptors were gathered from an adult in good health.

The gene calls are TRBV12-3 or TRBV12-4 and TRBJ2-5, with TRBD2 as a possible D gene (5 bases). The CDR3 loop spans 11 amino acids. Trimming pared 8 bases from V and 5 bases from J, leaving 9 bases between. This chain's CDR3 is CASGLGETQYF. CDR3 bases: TGTGCCAGCGGACTGGGCGAGACCCAGTACTTC.

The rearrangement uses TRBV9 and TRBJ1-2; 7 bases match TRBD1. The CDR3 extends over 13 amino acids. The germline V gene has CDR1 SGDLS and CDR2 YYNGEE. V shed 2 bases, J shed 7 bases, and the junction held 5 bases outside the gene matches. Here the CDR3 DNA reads TGTGCCAGCAGCGTCCAGGGGGTAGGTGGCTACACCTTC. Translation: CASSVQGVGGYTF.